This TCR beta chain is from a study of cytomegalovirus exposure and HLA in healthy donors. General study results and limits: Later, TCR association rates were found to vary by HLA locus, highest for DRB1 and lowest for HLA-C. Most TCR sequences proved rare, with some public TCRs found in many donors. Accurate HLA-A and HLA-B prediction from TCR beta sequences was reported for most subjects.

The PCR contained 60 Vbeta and 13 Jbeta primers. Measured with immunoSEQ multiplex PCR; TCRdb has only the in-frame clones, and not every one. Listed are over 100,000 clones; about 1.5% falls within the top ten. Germline V lookup: CDR1 MNHEY, CDR2 SVGAGI. Trimming pared 2 bases from V and 0 bases from J, leaving 8 bases between. The length of the CDR3 is 14 residues. Remarks on this clone: Its antigen is not identified.

The TCR sequence derives from a woman aged 40 to 50 in good health and CMV-seropositive. The chain recombines TRBV6-5 with TRBJ2-7, with D uncertain. The sample was PBMCs. CDR3 in DNA: TGTGCCAGCAGTTACAGGTGGAGCTCCTACGAGCAGTACTTC. This gives the protein CASSYRWSSYEQYF.